This T cell receptor beta chain was documented in a study of identical twins. V lost 6 bases and J lost 6, with 9 bases in between. This CDR3 contains 11 residues. Germline V gene sequence: CDR1 SGHNT, CDR2 YYREEE (reference sequence). TCRdb fed the 5' RACE reads into MiXCR, producing one record per CDR3 protein. The table lists approximately 600,000 distinct CDR3 sequences, 9% to 10% of them singletons. About this clonotype itself: Its antigen is still unknown.

Study-wide points: Out-of-frame alpha sequences that twins shared showed excess low generation probability.

This sample also appeared in a second study, on yellow fever vaccine responses in identical twins.

Sequencing used PBMCs. The source of this sequence is a woman under 30 in good health. The chain couples TRBV5-4 to TRBJ1-1; D might be TRBD1 (6 bases). This CDR3 reads CASKSGAEAFF. The DNA for the CDR3 is TGTGCCAGCAAGTCAGGGGCTGAAGCTTTCTTT.